These 10 T cell receptor beta chains came from one sample sequenced in a study of OX40 agonist ivuxolimab in advanced cancers. Produced via immunoSEQ multiplex PCR; TCRdb's table is partial and in-frame only. The sample carries 70,000 to 90,000 clones, roughly nine tenths recorded once. The source material was CD4+ or CD8+ T cells sorted from blood, sampled in a trial of the OX40 agonist ivuxolimab. The receptors come from an adult with an advanced solid tumor such as melanoma, head and neck, liver or kidney cancer.

The rearrangement links TRBV27 to TRBJ1-3; TRBD1 matches 7 bases. The CDR3 loop spans 14 amino acids. Germline V CDR1 and CDR2: MNHEY, SMNVEV (reference sequence). The junction had 6 bases not matched to a gene; V was cut back by 8 bases and J by 2 bases. CDR3 nucleotide sequence: TGTGCCAGCGCTTCAGGGGGGGCTGGAAACACCATATATTTT. Translation gives CASASGGAGNTIYF.

The V call is TRBV14, the J call TRBJ1-1, with D uncertain. Between the trimmed V and J ends, which lost 7 bases and 1 base, there was a span of 10 bases. This CDR3 spans 13 amino acids. The germline V gene has CDR1 SGHDN and CDR2 FVKESK. The CDR3 loop is CASTKLTNTEAFF. CDR3 nucleotides: TGTGCCAGCACCAAGCTCACGAACACTGAAGCTTTCTTT.

The chain couples TRBV5-4 to TRBJ2-5; no clear D gene. The CDR3 extends over 13 amino acids. The germline V and J ends were trimmed by 0 bases and 5 bases, with 8 bases remaining between them. Germline V lookup: CDR1 SGHNT, CDR2 YYREEE (reference sequence). The CDR3 region is CASSLEAKETQYF. CDR3 in DNA: TGTGCCAGCAGCTTGGAGGCAAAGGAGACCCAGTACTTC.

In its sample, this clone was seen a few times. As DNA, the CDR3 is TGTGCCAGTACCCGGACGGTATTTGAAGCTTTCTTT. It is translated as CASTRTVFEAFF. V is TRBV19 and J is TRBJ1-1; D is ambiguous. Germline CDR1 is LNHDA and CDR2 is SQIVND (reference sequence). The CDR3 spans 12 residues. V lost 7 bases and J 7 bases, leaving 13 bases between the germline ends.

The CDR3 protein is CASSRDGNYEQYF. CDR3 nucleotide sequence: TGTGCCAGCAGCCGGGACGGAAACTACGAGCAGTACTTC. The V and J genes are TRBV2 and TRBJ2-7; D may match TRBD1 or TRBD2 (5 bases each). V lost 6 bases, J lost 3 bases, and 12 bases lay in between. The CDR3 has 13 amino acids. Germline V CDR1 and CDR2: SNHLY, FYNNEI.

This chain uses TRBV7-7 with TRBJ2-1, with D perhaps given as TRBD1 or TRBD2 (5 bases each). This CDR3 contains 15 residues. Trimming stripped 3 bases from V and 1 base from J, with 10 bases between. Germline CDR1 SSHAT, CDR2 FNYEAQ (reference sequence). The CDR3 bases are TGTGCCAGCAGCTTGGGGGAAGGATCCTACAATGAGCAGTTCTTC. As protein: CASSLGEGSYNEQFF.

This clone occurred once. V is TRBV19 and J is TRBJ1-2, with D hard to call. The CDR3 extends over 14 amino acids. Trimming shortened V by 2 bases and J by 2 bases, and 9 bases separated the two germline ends. CDR1 is LNHDA, CDR2 SQIVND, per germline (reference sequence). CDR3 residues: CASSISETNYGYTF. The CDR3 bases are TGTGCCAGTAGTATATCAGAAACCAACTATGGCTACACCTTC.

This chain joins TRBV29-1 and TRBJ1-1; TRBD1 aligns across 7 bases. Per the germline V gene, CDR1 is SQVTM and CDR2 is ANQGSEA. This CDR3 contains 12 residues. The trim removed 6 bases at V and 4 bases at J, leaving 5 bases unmatched. The CDR3 protein is CSVNRGSTEAFF. DNA of the CDR3: TGCAGCGTGAACAGGGGTAGCACTGAAGCTTTCTTT.

CDR3 in DNA: TGTGCCAGCAGTACGACAGGACCCTATAATTCACCCCTCCACTTT. It specifies CASSTTGPYNSPLHF. The V and J genes are TRBV27 and TRBJ1-6, with a weak D call TRBD1 (6 bases). Germline V gene sequence: CDR1 MNHEY, CDR2 SMNVEV (reference sequence). The CDR3 is 15 amino acids. V was clipped by 5 bases and J by 2 bases, with 10 bases between them.

The V gene is TRBV4-3, the J gene TRBJ1-4, with D possibly matching TRBD1 (5 bases). Per germline, CDR1 LGHNA and CDR2 YSLEER. CDR3 length: 16 amino acids. Trimming shortened V by 0 bases and J by 2 bases, and 10 bases separated the two germline ends. The CDR3, as DNA: TGCGCCAGCAGCCAAGAAAATCGGGGGACTAATGAAAAACTGTTTTTT. Its translation is CASSQENRGTNEKLFF.